Shown below are 18 T cell receptor beta chains from a single sample sequenced in a study of sequential checkpoint blockade in melanoma. The assay was immunoSEQ multiplex PCR, and TCRdb's table has in-frame clones only and misses some. The table shows tens of thousands of clones, with more than 75% occurring only once. Treatment specified: randomized to nivolumab then ipilimumab (arm A) or the reverse (arm B). Source: CD8+ T cells sorted from blood (inferred from file names), taken from a patient given nivolumab and ipilimumab in sequence. These receptors originate from a human donor with melanoma.

J is TRBJ1-5 and V is TRBV2, with a tentative D call TRBD1 (5 bases). V lost 6 bases and J 0 bases, leaving 12 bases between the germline ends. Germline CDR1 SNHLY, CDR2 FYNNEI. This CDR3 has 15 residues. The CDR3 DNA reads TGTGCCAGCAGACCCATCGACAGTAGCAATCAGCCCCAGCATTTT. This sequence encodes CASRPIDSSNQPQHF.

The rearrangement links TRBV20-1 to TRBJ1-1; D uncertain. The CDR3 length is 11 residues. V was trimmed by 6 bases and J by 7 bases, leaving 12 bases between them. Per germline, CDR1 DFQATT and CDR2 SNEGSKA (reference sequence). The CDR3 region is CSAPLVGEAFF. The DNA of the CDR3 is TGCAGTGCCCCACTGGTTGGTGAAGCTTTCTTT.

The J gene is TRBJ1-1, the V gene TRBV2; no clear D gene. Trimming cost V 5 bases and J 4 bases, with 11 bases left between them. There are 13 residues in the CDR3. Germline-derived CDR1 and CDR2 are SNHLY and FYNNEI. The CDR3 nucleotides read TGTGCCAGCAGTCAGACTGAAGTCACTGAAGCTTTCTTT. Amino acid sequence: CASSQTEVTEAFF.

This clone came up once. This chain joins TRBV28 and TRBJ2-7; perhaps TRBD2 as D (6 bases). This CDR3 is 13 amino acids long. CDR1 MDHEN and CDR2 SYDVKM come from the germline V gene. V lost 7 bases, J lost 2 bases, and 12 bases lay in between. The CDR3 protein is CASTLGGAYEQYF. The CDR3 region has the DNA TGTGCCAGCACCTTGGGAGGTGCCTACGAGCAGTACTTC.

The table lists this clone with a count of one. The CDR3 region is CASSPEPGNTIYF. CDR3 in DNA: TGTGCCAGCAGCCCCGAGCCTGGAAACACCATATATTTT. V usage is TRBV7-9 and J usage is TRBJ1-3; no definite D call. The V and J ends lost 5 bases and 2 bases respectively, with 7 bases between them. The CDR3 has 13 residues. Germline V gene sequence: CDR1 SEHNR, CDR2 FQNEAQ (reference sequence).

This clone was observed a handful of times. This rearrangement joins TRBV14 to TRBJ2-7; 15 bases are a match to TRBD2. The CDR3 sequence is 20 residues long. V shed 5 bases and J 4 bases; nucleotides not matched to a gene: 18. Germline V CDR1 and CDR2: SGHDN, FVKESK. CDR3 region: CASSNRLRDRGLAGGYEQYF. Written as DNA, the CDR3 is TGTGCCAGCAGCAATCGACTCCGGGACAGGGGACTAGCGGGAGGTTACGAGCAGTACTTC.

The rearrangement links TRBV7-9 to TRBJ2-1; tentatively, D is TRBD2 (5 bases). The CDR3 contains 15 residues. Per the germline V gene, CDR1 is SEHNR and CDR2 is FQNEAQ (reference sequence). Trimming took off 4 bases at V and 8 bases at J, with 18 bases between the two ends. DNA of the CDR3: TGTGCCAGCAGCTCTAGCAGAGTAAAACAATATGAGCAGTTCTTC. Residues: CASSSSRVKQYEQFF.

The chain recombines TRBV4-3 with TRBJ2-1, with 7 bases matching TRBD2. With V trimmed by 1 base and J by 4 bases, 4 bases remained unmatched. Germline CDR1 is LGHNA and CDR2 is YSLEER. The CDR3 covers 15 residues. DNA for the CDR3: TGCGCCAGCAGCCAAGTGTCTAGCGGTTACAATGAGCAGTTCTTC. Translation gives CASSQVSSGYNEQFF.

This chain connects TRBV6-6 to TRBJ2-7, with 9 bases lining up with TRBD1. Germline V gene data show CDR1 as MNHNY and CDR2 as SVGAGI (reference sequence). Trimming removed 8 bases from V and 4 bases from J; junction bases left unmatched: 6. The CDR3 covers 13 residues. CDR3 region: CASLVDRGYEQYF. CDR3 coding DNA: TGTGCCAGCCTGGTGGACAGGGGATACGAGCAGTACTTC.

The table lists this clone with a count of one. The chain recombines TRBV23-1 with TRBJ2-2; D perhaps matches TRBD2 (6 bases). TRBV23-1 falls under the ORF class, with uncertain function. V was pared by 10 bases and J by 3 bases, with 12 bases between. The CDR3 is 13 amino acids. The CDR3: CATRREDTGELFF. The CDR3 nucleotides are TGCGCCACCCGCAGGGAGGACACCGGGGAGCTGTTTTTT.

This clone occurred once. This chain joins TRBV7-9 and TRBJ2-4; 7 nucleotides line up with TRBD2. CDR3 length: 16 residues. The V gene end was trimmed by 1 base and the J gene end by 1 base; junction bases not matched to a gene: 4. Germline V gives CDR1 SEHNR, CDR2 FQNEAQ (reference sequence). As DNA, the CDR3 is TGTGCCAGCAGCTTAGGGCTAGCGGCCGCCAAAAACATTCAGTACTTC. Its protein is CASSLGLAAAKNIQYF.

The chain recombines TRBV7-2 with TRBJ2-5; D is ambiguous. The length of the CDR3 is 12 residues. Trimming took 6 bases from V and 4 from J, leaving 9 bases between them. Germline V gives CDR1 SGHTA, CDR2 FQGNSA. DNA of the CDR3: TGTGCCAGCAGTCTTCTGCGAGAGACCCAGTACTTC. Its protein product is CASSLLRETQYF.

The genes are TRBV7-3 and TRBJ2-2; TRBD1 aligns across 7 bases. Germline V CDR1 and CDR2: SGHTA, FQGTGA. CDR3 size: 16 residues. V lost 0 bases and J lost 2; bases outside the gene matches: 3. The CDR3 sequence: CASSLTGTANTGELFF. CDR3 in DNA: TGTGCCAGCAGCTTAACCGGGACAGCAAACACCGGGGAGCTGTTTTTT.

This sequence joins TRBV5-8 and TRBJ2-2; D is possibly TRBD2 (6 bases). The CDR3 contains 15 residues. Germline loops: CDR1 SGHTS, CDR2 YDEGEE. Trimming shortened V by 3 bases and J by 1 base, and 10 bases separated the two germline ends. CDR3 protein: CASSYNGRNTGELFF. The CDR3 DNA reads TGTGCCAGCAGCTATAACGGGAGGAACACCGGGGAGCTGTTTTTT.

The rearrangement links TRBV5-1 to TRBJ2-2, with 9 bases fitting TRBD2. The CDR3 has 15 residues. The junction had 1 base not matched to a gene; V was cut back by 4 bases and J by 0 bases. The germline V gene encodes CDR1 SGHRS and CDR2 YFSETQ. Here the CDR3 reads CASSLAGPNTGELFF. The CDR3 region has the DNA TGCGCCAGCAGCCTAGCGGGACCGAACACCGGGGAGCTGTTTTTT. Full variable domain (missing parts from reference TRBV5-1 and TRBJ2-2): KAGVTQTPRYLIKTRGQQVTLSCSPISGHRSVSWYQQTPGQGLQFLFEYFSETQRNKGNFPGRFSGRQFSNSRSEMNVSTLELGDSALYLCASSLAGPNTGELFFGEGSRLTVL.

The V and J genes are TRBV18 and TRBJ1-3; TRBD1 aligns across 9 bases. J gave up 3 bases and V 3 bases, and 6 bases lay outside the gene matches. Germline V gene sequence: CDR1 KGHSH, CDR2 LQKENI. This CDR3 has 16 residues. For the CDR3, the DNA is TGTGCCAGCTCACCTTTACAGGGGGCTTTTGGAAACACCATATATTTT. It codes for CASSPLQGAFGNTIYF.

The chain links TRBV29-1 to TRBJ2-7; D unresolved. CDR3 length: 11 residues. V was pared by 5 bases and J by 5 bases, with 10 bases between. Germline CDR1 is SQVTM and CDR2 is ANQGSEA. The CDR3 protein is CSVLVGHEQYF. CDR3 nucleotide sequence: TGCAGCGTTTTAGTGGGCCACGAGCAGTACTTC.

The CDR3 nucleotides are TGTGCCAGCAGCCCTCTGGGGGGGCGCGAGGTTGGCTACACCTTC. Translating gives CASSPLGGREVGYTF. V gene TRBV7-8 combines with J gene TRBJ1-2; D may be TRBD1 (6 bases). Looked up from germline, CDR1 is SGHVS and CDR2 is FQNEAQ. This CDR3 comprises 15 residues. V lost 5 bases and J lost 7, with 20 bases in between.